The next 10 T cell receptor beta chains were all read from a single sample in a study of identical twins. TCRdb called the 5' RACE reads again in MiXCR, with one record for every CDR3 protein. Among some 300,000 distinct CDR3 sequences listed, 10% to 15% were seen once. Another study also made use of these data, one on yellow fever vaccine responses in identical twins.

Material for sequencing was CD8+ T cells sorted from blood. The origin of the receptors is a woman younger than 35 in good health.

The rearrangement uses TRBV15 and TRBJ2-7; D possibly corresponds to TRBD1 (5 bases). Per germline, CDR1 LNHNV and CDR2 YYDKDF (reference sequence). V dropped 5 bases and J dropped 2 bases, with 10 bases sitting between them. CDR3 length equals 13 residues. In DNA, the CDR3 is TGTGCCACCAGCCCAGGACAAACCTACGAGCAGTACTTC. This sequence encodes CATSPGQTYEQYF.

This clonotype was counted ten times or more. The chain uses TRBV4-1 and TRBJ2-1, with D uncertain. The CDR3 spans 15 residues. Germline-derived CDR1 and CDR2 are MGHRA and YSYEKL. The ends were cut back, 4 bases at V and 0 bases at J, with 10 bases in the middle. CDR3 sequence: CASSPKEISYNEQFF. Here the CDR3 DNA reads TGCGCCAGCAGCCCGAAGGAGATCTCCTACAATGAGCAGTTCTTC.

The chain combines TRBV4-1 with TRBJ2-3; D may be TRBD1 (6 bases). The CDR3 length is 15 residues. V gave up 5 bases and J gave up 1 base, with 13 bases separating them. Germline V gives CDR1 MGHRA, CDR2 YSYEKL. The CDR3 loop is CASSGGFFGTDTQYF. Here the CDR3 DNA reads TGCGCCAGCAGCGGGGGCTTTTTTGGCACAGATACGCAGTATTTT.

Written as DNA, the CDR3 is TGTGCCAGCAGCCAAGATCGGGGCGGGGCCTACAATGAGCAGTTCTTC. It specifies CASSQDRGGAYNEQFF. The V call is TRBV4-2, the J call TRBJ2-1; tentative D call: TRBD2 (6 bases). V was pared by 0 bases and J by 2 bases, with 11 bases between. The CDR3 is made up of 16 amino acids. CDR1 and CDR2 (germline): LGHNA, YNFKEQ.

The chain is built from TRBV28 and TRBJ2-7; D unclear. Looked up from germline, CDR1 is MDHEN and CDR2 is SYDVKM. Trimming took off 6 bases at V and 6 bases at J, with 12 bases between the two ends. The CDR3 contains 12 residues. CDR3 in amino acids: CASSFREGEQYF. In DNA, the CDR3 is TGTGCCAGCAGCTTTAGGGAAGGCGAGCAGTACTTC.

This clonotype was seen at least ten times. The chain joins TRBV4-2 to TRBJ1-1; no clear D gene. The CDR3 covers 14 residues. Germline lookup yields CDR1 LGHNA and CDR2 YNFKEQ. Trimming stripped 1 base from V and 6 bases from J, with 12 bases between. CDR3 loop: CASSQAGPGAEAFF. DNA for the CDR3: TGTGCCAGCAGCCAAGCCGGGCCTGGGGCTGAAGCTTTCTTT.

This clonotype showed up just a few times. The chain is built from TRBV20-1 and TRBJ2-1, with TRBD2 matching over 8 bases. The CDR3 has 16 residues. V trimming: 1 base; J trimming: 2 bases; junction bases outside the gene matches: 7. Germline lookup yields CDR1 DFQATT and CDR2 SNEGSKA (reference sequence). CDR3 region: CSARGLAGRAYNEQFF. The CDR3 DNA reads TGCAGTGCTAGAGGCTTAGCGGGACGAGCCTACAATGAGCAGTTCTTC.

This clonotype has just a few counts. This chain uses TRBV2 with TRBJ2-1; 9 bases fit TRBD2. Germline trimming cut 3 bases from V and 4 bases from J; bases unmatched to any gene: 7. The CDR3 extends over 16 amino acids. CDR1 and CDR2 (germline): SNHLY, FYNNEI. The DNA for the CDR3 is TGTGCCAGCAGTGACTCAATAGCGGGGGCTTACAATGAGCAGTTCTTC. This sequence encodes CASSDSIAGAYNEQFF.

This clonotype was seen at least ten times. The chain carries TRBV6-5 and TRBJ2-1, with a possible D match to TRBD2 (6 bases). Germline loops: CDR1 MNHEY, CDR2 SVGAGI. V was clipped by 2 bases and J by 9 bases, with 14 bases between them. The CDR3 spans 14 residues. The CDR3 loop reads CASSYGAGTGEQFF. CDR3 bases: TGTGCCAGCAGTTACGGGGCGGGGACGGGTGAGCAGTTCTTC.

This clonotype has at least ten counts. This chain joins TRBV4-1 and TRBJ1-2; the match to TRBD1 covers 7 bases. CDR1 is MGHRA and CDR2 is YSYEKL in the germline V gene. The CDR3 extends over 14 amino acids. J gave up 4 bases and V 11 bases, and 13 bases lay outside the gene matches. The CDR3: CASSGTVDAYGYTF. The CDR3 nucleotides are TGCGCCTCCTCCGGGACAGTGGACGCCTATGGCTACACCTTC.